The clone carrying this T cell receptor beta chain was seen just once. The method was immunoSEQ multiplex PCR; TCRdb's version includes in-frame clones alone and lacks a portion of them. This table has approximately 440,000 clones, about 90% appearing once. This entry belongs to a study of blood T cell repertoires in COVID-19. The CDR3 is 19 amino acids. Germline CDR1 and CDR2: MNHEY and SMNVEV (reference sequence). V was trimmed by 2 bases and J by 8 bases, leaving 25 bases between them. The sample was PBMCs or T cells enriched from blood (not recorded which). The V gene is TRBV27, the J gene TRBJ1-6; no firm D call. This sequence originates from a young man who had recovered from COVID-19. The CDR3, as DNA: TGTGCCAGCAGTTTAGATTCGTCCAACGCGAGAAGGAGGGATTCACCCCTCCACTTT. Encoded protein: CASSLDSSNARRRDSPLHF.